The 11 T cell receptor beta chains in this list originate from one sample, sequenced in a study of T cell repertoires in cytomegalovirus infection. TCRdb reprocessed the reads with MiXCR, giving one entry per CDR3 protein. The data hold roughly 990,000 distinct CDR3 sequences, with roughly a third observed a single time. The antigens for these receptors are not known. The starting material was cultured CD8+ T cells from PBMCs, obtained from culture after CMV antigen stimulation. The receptors here all came from a human donor in good health (CMV status not recorded). Some clones in this sample may be carry-over from other donors' samples.

The chain has TRBV19 and TRBJ2-3; no definite D call. The germline V gene encodes CDR1 LNHDA and CDR2 SQIVND (reference sequence). The V end was cut by 3 bases, the J end by 2 bases, with 9 bases between. The CDR3 has 14 amino acids. CDR3 residues: CASSIYGNTDTQYF. Written as DNA, the CDR3 is TGTGCCAGTAGTATTTACGGAAACACAGATACGCAGTATTTT.

In its sample, this clonotype was seen many times. The CDR3 nucleotides read TGTGCCAGCAGCCTCAGCGGGGCCGGAGAGACCCAGTACTTC. This codes for CASSLSGAGETQYF. The rearrangement links TRBV7-9 to TRBJ2-5; TRBD2 matches 7 bases. Trimming removed 5 bases from V and 4 bases from J; junction bases left unmatched: 7. This CDR3 is built from 14 residues. CDR1 and CDR2 (germline): SEHNR, FQNEAQ (reference sequence).

The V gene is TRBV6-1, the J gene TRBJ2-1, with unresolved D. The germline V gene encodes CDR1 MNHNS and CDR2 SASEGT. Deletions cut 2 bases from V and 9 bases from J, with 17 bases between. This CDR3 spans 15 amino acids. The CDR3 loop reads CASSERPTPIGEQFF. Written as DNA, the CDR3 is TGTGCCAGCAGTGAAAGACCTACTCCTATTGGTGAGCAGTTCTTC.

The chain carries TRBV5-6 and TRBJ2-5; D is ambiguous. The V gene lost 6 bases and the J gene lost 0 bases, with 9 bases spanning the gap. This CDR3 contains 13 residues. The germline gives CDR1 SGHDT, CDR2 YYEEEE. The DNA of the CDR3 is TGTGCCAGCAACCACCGCGACCAAGAGACCCAGTACTTC. This codes for CASNHRDQETQYF.

This clonotype was counted a few times. The chain employs TRBV9 and TRBJ2-3; 10 positions agree with TRBD1. Germline CDR1 is SGDLS and CDR2 is YYNGEE. CDR3 size: 15 residues. The J segment lost 3 bases and the V segment lost 6 bases, leaving 7 bases of the junction unmatched. The CDR3 here is CASTPGQGWTDTQYF. The DNA for the CDR3 is TGTGCCAGCACACCGGGACAGGGGTGGACAGATACGCAGTATTTT.

The rearrangement joins TRBV2 to TRBJ2-7, with TRBD1 identical over 9 bases. The CDR3 contains 15 residues. After removal of 8 bases from V and 2 bases from J, the junction contained 10 bases not matched to a gene. CDR1 SNHLY and CDR2 FYNNEI come from the germline V gene. This CDR3 is CASLHRRDRAYEQYF. CDR3 sequence (DNA): TGTGCCAGCCTTCACCGCCGGGACAGGGCCTACGAGCAGTACTTC.

The chain combines TRBV14 with TRBJ2-5; D call uncertain. Germline CDR1 reads SGHDN; CDR2 reads FVKESK. The germline V and J ends were trimmed by 0 bases and 2 bases, with 10 bases remaining between them. This CDR3 has 15 residues. The CDR3 loop reads CASSQDNFQQETQYF. In DNA form, the CDR3 reads TGTGCCAGCAGCCAAGATAATTTCCAACAAGAGACCCAGTACTTC.

This clonotype came up a few times. The chain employs TRBV7-9 and TRBJ2-7; TRBD1 agrees at 8 bases. Germline V lookup: CDR1 SEHNR, CDR2 FQNEAQ (reference sequence). The CDR3 extends over 14 amino acids. V lost 3 bases to trimming and J lost 5 bases; unmatched junction nucleotides: 6. The CDR3 is CASSFKDRAHEQYV. The CDR3 nucleotides are TGTGCCAGCAGCTTTAAGGACAGGGCACACGAGCAGTACGTC.

This clonotype was picked up many times. V and J are TRBV7-3 and TRBJ2-1; D is ambiguous. The germline CDR1 and CDR2 sequences are SGHTA and FQGTGA. Trimming left V 2 bases short and J 0 bases short, with 11 bases between. The CDR3 length is 16 residues. The CDR3 is CASSLFLDGSYNEQFF. CDR3 nucleotide sequence: TGTGCCAGCAGCTTATTTCTGGACGGCTCCTACAATGAGCAGTTCTTC.

This clonotype has a handful of counts. The chain carries TRBV4-1 and TRBJ1-5; D uncertain. Germline V gene lookup returns CDR1 MGHRA and CDR2 YSYEKL. The germline V and J ends were trimmed by 0 bases and 1 base, with 7 bases remaining between them. This CDR3 is built from 15 residues. The CDR3 DNA sequence: TGCGCCAGCAGCCAAGAATTGACCAGCAATCAGCCCCAGCATTTT. This sequence encodes CASSQELTSNQPQHF.

This clonotype was seen ten or more times. V and J are TRBV7-2 and TRBJ2-3; 16 nucleotides match TRBD2. J gave up 3 bases and V 5 bases, and 8 bases lay outside the gene matches. The CDR3 extends over 18 amino acids. Germline CDR1 SGHTA, CDR2 FQGNSA. The CDR3 here is CASSEQGLAGGLTDTQYF. The CDR3 nucleotides are TGTGCCAGCAGCGAACAGGGACTAGCGGGGGGGCTGACAGATACGCAGTATTTT.